A single T cell receptor beta chain is shown here with its context. As yet, its antigen is unknown. This may be a read error: a much more frequent sequence differs by one nucleotide. TCRdb reprocessed the reads with MiXCR, giving one entry per CDR3 protein. The table has 250,000 to 300,000 distinct CDR3 sequences, under 25% seen once; the top ten hold roughly 19%. This specimen comes from a study of T cell repertoires in cytomegalovirus infection. The sequenced sample was cultured PBMCs, obtained from culture after CMV antigen stimulation. This sequence was found in a human donor in good health (CMV status not recorded). Some clones in this sample may be carry-over from other donors' samples.

The CDR3 sequence: CASSAYLGFLNEQFF. Written as DNA, the CDR3 is TGTGCCAGCAGCGCTTATTTGGGGTTTCTGAATGAGCAGTTCTTC. V usage is TRBV7-6 and J usage is TRBJ2-1; no clear D. There are 15 residues in the CDR3. Germline lookup yields CDR1 SGHVS and CDR2 FNYEAQ. The V end lost 5 bases, the J end lost 7 bases, and 18 bases lay between the germline ends.